The 25 T cell receptor beta chains given below trace back to one sample, sequenced in a study of cytomegalovirus exposure and HLA in healthy donors. PCR employed 60 Vbeta and 13 Jbeta primers. Clones were sequenced by immunoSEQ multiplex PCR, and TCRdb holds only the in-frame ones, with some missing. The sample lists approximately 96,000 clones, about 74% occurring once. Sequencing was performed on PBMCs. The origin of the receptors is a male donor in good health and CMV-seronegative.

The chain recombines TRBV7-9 with TRBJ2-5; TRBD2 aligns across 8 bases. This CDR3 has 14 amino acids. CDR1 SEHNR and CDR2 FQNEAQ come from the germline V gene (reference sequence). Trimming took 1 base from V and 5 from J; bases not matched to a gene: 3. This chain's CDR3 is CASSLGLATETQYF. CDR3 in DNA: TGTGCCAGCAGCTTAGGACTAGCGACGGAGACCCAGTACTTC.

This clone was recorded a few times. V and J are TRBV7-9 and TRBJ2-7; a weak D match, TRBD1 (5 bases). The ends were cut back, 3 bases at V and 3 bases at J, with 9 bases in the middle. The CDR3 is 13 amino acids. Germline V gene sequence: CDR1 SEHNR, CDR2 FQNEAQ (reference sequence). CDR3 region: CASSLTVDYEQYF. CDR3 DNA sequence: TGTGCCAGCAGCTTGACAGTGGACTACGAGCAGTACTTC.

J is TRBJ2-1 and V is TRBV5-4, with TRBD2 identical over 15 bases. Germline V gene lookup returns CDR1 SGHNT and CDR2 YYREEE (reference sequence). With 2 bases clipped from V and 7 bases from J, the junction kept 1 base outside the gene matches. CDR3 length: 15 residues. The CDR3 loop reads CASSFGTSGRNEQFF. CDR3 nucleotide sequence: TGTGCCAGCAGCTTCGGGACTAGCGGGAGGAATGAGCAGTTCTTC.

The genes are TRBV15 and TRBJ2-5; 8 bases are shared with TRBD1. Germline CDR1 LNHNV, CDR2 YYDKDF (reference sequence). V shed 4 bases, J shed 1 base, and the junction held 5 bases outside the gene matches. The CDR3 contains 15 residues. The CDR3 sequence: CATSTGGAFQETQYF. In DNA, the CDR3 is TGTGCCACCAGCACAGGGGGCGCCTTCCAAGAGACCCAGTACTTC. The full variable domain, in which reference TRBV15 and TRBJ2-5 provide the parts outside the CDR3, is DAMVIQNPRYQVTQFGKPVTLSCSQTLNHNVMYWYQQKSSQAPKLLFHYYDKDFNNEADTPDNFQSRRPNTSFCFLDIRSPGLGDTAMYLCATSTGGAFQETQYFGPGTRLLVL.

This clone was picked up a small number of times. The CDR3 loop reads CASSFHPGDGNTEAFF. The CDR3 DNA reads TGTGCCAGCAGCTTTCATCCGGGGGACGGAAACACTGAAGCTTTCTTT. V is TRBV11-2 and J is TRBJ1-1; TRBD1 might be the D (5 bases). Germline V gene lookup returns CDR1 SGHAT and CDR2 FQNNGV. There are 16 residues in the CDR3. Trimming removed 3 bases at V and 2 bases at J, with 16 bases between.

In nucleotides, the CDR3 is TGTGCCAGCAGCCTGAGGGGGACGGACAATGAAAAACTGTTTTTT. Encoded protein: CASSLRGTDNEKLFF. This chain uses TRBV11-2 with TRBJ1-4; the D gene is possibly TRBD1 (6 bases). Germline V lookup: CDR1 SGHAT, CDR2 FQNNGV. The CDR3 totals 15 residues. Trimming took 5 bases from V and 5 from J, leaving 15 bases between them.

This clone showed up just a few times. The chain uses TRBV18 and TRBJ1-2; 9 nucleotides match TRBD1. This CDR3 contains 16 residues. Trimming removed 3 bases from V and 2 bases from J; junction bases left unmatched: 7. CDR1 is KGHSH and CDR2 is LQKENI in the germline V gene. The CDR3 sequence: CASSPLPGQGNYGYTF. In DNA form, the CDR3 reads TGTGCCAGCTCACCCTTACCGGGACAGGGCAACTATGGCTACACCTTC.

This clone showed up just once. At one end the junction does not follow the germline gene, possibly because of a read error. J is TRBJ2-3 and V is TRBV29-1, with D possibly TRBD2 on 5 matching bases. The CDR3 extends over 12 amino acids. The V gene's germline CDR1 is SQVTM and CDR2 ANQGSEA. The chain's CDR3 is CSVWTLAPACLF. The CDR3 DNA sequence: TGCAGCGTCTGGACGCTAGCACCCGCATGCCTCTTT.

The chain recombines TRBV6-6 with TRBJ1-4; no firm D call. The CDR3 is made up of 14 amino acids. The germline CDR1 and CDR2 sequences are MNHNY and SVGAGI (reference sequence). V dropped 7 bases and J dropped 7 bases, with 16 bases sitting between them. This CDR3 is CASTNGVFGEKLFF. Here the CDR3 DNA reads TGTGCCAGCACCAACGGGGTTTTTGGTGAAAAACTGTTTTTT.

This clone was counted between two and nine times. The chain joins TRBV6-5 to TRBJ1-3; D is perhaps TRBD1 (6 bases). Germline V gene lookup returns CDR1 MNHEY and CDR2 SVGAGI. The CDR3 runs to 15 residues. Between the trimmed V and J ends, which lost 5 bases and 6 bases, there was a span of 17 bases. The CDR3 loop is CASSKQGPQSNTIYF. The DNA of the CDR3 is TGTGCCAGCAGTAAGCAGGGGCCCCAATCAAACACCATATATTTT.

The CDR3 sequence: CASSRTSGNQETQYF. CDR3 nucleotide sequence: TGTGCCAGCAGTCGGACTAGCGGCAACCAAGAGACCCAGTACTTC. This chain joins TRBV4-2 and TRBJ2-5; 10 positions agree with TRBD2. Germline CDR1 LGHNA, CDR2 YNFKEQ. The CDR3 covers 15 residues. V dropped 6 bases and J dropped 0; count of bases not matched to a gene: 4.

V gene TRBV11-2 combines with J gene TRBJ2-7; TRBD1 aligns across 7 bases. The germline V gene has CDR1 SGHAT and CDR2 FQNNGV. The CDR3 is 13 residues long. The V segment lost 5 bases and the J segment 4 bases; nucleotides outside the gene matches: 5. In DNA, the CDR3 is TGTGCCAGCAGCCGGGACAGCTATTACGAGCAGTACTTC. Amino acid sequence: CASSRDSYYEQYF.

This clone showed up just a few times. V gene TRBV7-9 combines with J gene TRBJ2-7; 11 bases align to TRBD2. The CDR3 is made up of 16 amino acids. Germline CDR1 is SEHNR and CDR2 is FQNEAQ (reference sequence). V shed 0 bases and J 3 bases; nucleotides not matched to a gene: 4. CDR3 bases: TGTGCCAGCAGCTTAGCTCTAGCGGGAGGAGACTACGAGCAGTACTTC. It translates to CASSLALAGGDYEQYF.

The chain recombines TRBV6-1 with TRBJ1-3; D remains unclear. This CDR3 comprises 16 residues. Germline-derived CDR1 and CDR2 are MNHNS and SASEGT. V was trimmed by 1 base and J by 4 bases, leaving 14 bases between them. CDR3 sequence (DNA): TGTGCCAGCAGTGAAGGAAATGCGCCCAAAGGAAACACCATATATTTT. As protein: CASSEGNAPKGNTIYF.

This clone was observed a few times. The genes are TRBV27 and TRBJ1-5, with D hard to call. The germline gives CDR1 MNHEY, CDR2 SMNVEV (reference sequence). With 0 bases removed from V and 4 bases from J, the gap between germline ends came to 7 bases. The CDR3 spans 14 residues. The chain's CDR3 is CASSLSRRNQPQHF. DNA of the CDR3: TGTGCCAGCAGTTTATCGCGCAGGAATCAGCCCCAGCATTTT.

The chain combines TRBV7-8 with TRBJ1-5, with 7 bases lining up with TRBD1. The length of the CDR3 is 15 residues. CDR1 and CDR2 from the germline V gene are SGHVS and FQNEAQ. V lost 5 bases, J lost 3 bases, and 7 bases stayed unmatched. The CDR3 protein is CASSLGTANNQPQHF. CDR3 DNA: TGTGCCAGCAGCCTGGGGACAGCCAACAATCAGCCCCAGCATTTT.

The chain uses TRBV4-3 and TRBJ2-7; 7 positions match TRBD2. The CDR3 is 12 amino acids. The V segment lost 1 base and the J segment 9 bases; nucleotides outside the gene matches: 3. CDR1 LGHNA and CDR2 YSLEER come from the germline V gene. The CDR3 loop reads CASSQVAGVQYF. The CDR3 nucleotides read TGCGCCAGCAGCCAAGTGGCGGGAGTGCAGTACTTC.

As DNA, the CDR3 is TGTGCCAGCAGGGTTAGAAGACAGGGCTCCTACGAGCAGTACTTC. The encoded protein is CASRVRRQGSYEQYF. This chain joins TRBV6-1 and TRBJ2-7; 7 nucleotides agree with TRBD1. The germline V gene has CDR1 MNHNS and CDR2 SASEGT. The CDR3 covers 15 residues. J was trimmed by 0 bases and V by 6 bases; bases with no gene match: 8.

The J gene is TRBJ2-5, the V gene TRBV15; TRBD1 aligns across 8 bases. V trimming: 5 bases; J trimming: 4 bases; junction bases outside the gene matches: 6. The germline CDR1 and CDR2 sequences are LNHNV and YYDKDF (reference sequence). The CDR3 is 14 residues long. This CDR3 is CATSVFGQGETQYF. CDR3 bases: TGTGCCACCAGCGTGTTTGGACAGGGAGAGACCCAGTACTTC.

V and J are TRBV6-4 and TRBJ2-4; 7 positions agree with TRBD2. Unmatched junction bases numbered 2, after V lost 0 bases and J lost 3 bases. Germline values: CDR1 MRHNA, CDR2 SNTAGT. The CDR3 totals 15 residues. The CDR3 loop is CASSDSSSGKNIQYF. CDR3 nucleotides: TGTGCCAGCAGTGACTCCTCTAGCGGCAAAAACATTCAGTACTTC.

In its sample, this clone was seen many times. The DNA for the CDR3 is TGCAGCGCATCCTTAGGACTAGCGGATGTAAGCTCCTACAATGAGCAGTTCTTC. Protein sequence: CSASLGLADVSSYNEQFF. The V gene is TRBV29-1, the J gene TRBJ2-1; 10 bases are a match to TRBD2. The CDR3 length is 18 residues. V dropped 7 bases and J dropped 0; count of bases not matched to a gene: 15. Germline V gene sequence: CDR1 SQVTM, CDR2 ANQGSEA.

The chain combines TRBV6-5 with TRBJ1-1, with no clear D. Germline lookup yields CDR1 MNHEY and CDR2 SVGAGI. Trimming left V 2 bases short and J 1 base short, with 11 bases between. This CDR3 has 15 amino acids. The CDR3 loop reads CASSYHAYRNTEAFF. The CDR3, as DNA: TGTGCCAGCAGTTACCATGCATATAGGAACACTGAAGCTTTCTTT.

The gene calls are TRBV28 and TRBJ2-7, with TRBD1 matching 9 bases. Germline V gives CDR1 MDHEN, CDR2 SYDVKM. Trimming removed 8 bases from V and 0 bases from J; junction bases left unmatched: 2. The CDR3 is made up of 13 amino acids. As DNA, the CDR3 is TGTGCCAGCCGGGACAGGGCCTCCTACGAGCAGTACTTC. The encoded protein is CASRDRASYEQYF.

This chain links TRBV7-3 with TRBJ1-1, with 7 bases identical to TRBD1. V gave up 5 bases and J gave up 5 bases; unmatched junction bases: 5. The CDR3 has 13 amino acids. CDR1 SGHTA and CDR2 FQGTGA come from the germline V gene. CDR3 protein: CASSATGCTEAFF. CDR3 DNA sequence: TGTGCCAGCAGCGCGACAGGGTGTACTGAAGCTTTCTTT.

The chain recombines TRBV7-2 with TRBJ2-3; 10 positions match TRBD1. Trimming removed 4 bases from V and 4 bases from J; junction bases left unmatched: 2. The CDR3 consists of 14 residues. CDR1 and CDR2 from the germline V gene are SGHTA and FQGNSA. This chain's CDR3 is CASSWGQGPDTQYF. The CDR3 region has the DNA TGTGCCAGCAGCTGGGGACAGGGGCCAGATACGCAGTATTTT.